Presented here are 9 T cell receptor beta chains from one specimen sequenced in a study of neurological immune-mediated disorders. TCRdb reprocessed the 5' RACE reads via MiXCR and lists one record per CDR3 protein. The sample shows more than 40,000 distinct CDR3 sequences, roughly 3% of them seen only once. What was sequenced was PBMCs. The receptors stem from a woman between 45 and 65 years old with multiple sclerosis.

Regarding this clonotype: With a much larger clone just one base away, this may be a read error. V and J are TRBV4-1 and TRBJ2-1; D not resolved. CDR3 size: 12 residues. The V gene's germline CDR1 is MGHRA and CDR2 YSYEKL. The CDR3 spells CAGSQLDQEQFF. The CDR3 coding sequence is TGCGCCGGCAGCCAATTGGATCAAGAGCAGTTCTTC.

This clonotype was counted ten times or more. The CDR3 coding sequence is TGTGCCAGCAGTCTCGCAGGGGGCCCTAACTATGGCTACACCTTC. It specifies CASSLAGGPNYGYTF. The J gene is TRBJ1-2, the V gene TRBV12-3 or TRBV12-4; 8 bases are a match to TRBD1. The CDR3 spans 15 residues. V shed 5 bases, J shed 0 bases, and the junction held 5 bases outside the gene matches.

This clonotype was recorded at least ten times. At one of its ends the junction is not consistent with the germline gene, which may arise from a read error. This chain links TRBV7-7 with TRBJ2-1; a weak D match, TRBD2 (6 bases). Per the germline V gene, CDR1 is SSHAT and CDR2 is FNYEAQ (reference sequence). The CDR3 covers 13 residues. The CDR3 coding sequence is TGTGCTAGCAGCGTTTCACGGGAGACTGAGCAGTTCTTC. Translating it yields CASSVSRETEQFF.

CDR3 residues: CASGLGRSSYNEQFF. CDR3 nucleotide sequence: TGTGCTAGTGGCCTCGGGAGGAGCTCCTACAATGAGCAGTTCTTC. V usage is TRBV12-5 and J usage is TRBJ2-1; 7 positions match TRBD2. Germline V gives CDR1 LGHNT, CDR2 FRNRAP. The CDR3 spans 15 residues. The trim removed 6 bases at V and 0 bases at J, leaving 5 bases unmatched.

The chain joins TRBV12-3 or TRBV12-4 to TRBJ1-5; D ambiguous. The V and J ends lost 9 bases and 2 bases respectively, with 5 bases between them. The CDR3 is made up of 11 amino acids. In DNA form, the CDR3 reads TGTGCCAGGGGTGGCAATCAGCCCCAGCATTTT. Its protein product is CARGGNQPQHF.

This clonotype turned up a few times. The J gene is TRBJ2-3, the V gene TRBV11-2, with 10 bases identical to TRBD2. The CDR3 contains 16 residues. V dropped 2 bases and J dropped 3; count of bases not matched to a gene: 5. The germline V gene has CDR1 SGHAT and CDR2 FQNNGV. The chain's CDR3 is CASSLFSGGSTDTQYF. The CDR3 coding sequence is TGTGCCAGCAGCTTATTTAGCGGGGGGTCAACAGATACGCAGTATTTT.

This clonotype was observed many times. The chain links TRBV12-3 or TRBV12-4 to TRBJ1-2, with a tentative D call TRBD1 (5 bases). Trimming shortened V by 7 bases and J by 2 bases, and 11 bases separated the two germline ends. This CDR3 is built from 13 residues. The CDR3 sequence: CASTMDTNYGYTF. CDR3 in DNA: TGTGCCAGCACCATGGACACAAACTATGGCTACACCTTC.

This clonotype came up many times. This chain uses TRBV5-1 with TRBJ2-1; D might be TRBD1 (5 bases). The CDR3 is 16 residues long. The germline V gene encodes CDR1 SGHRS and CDR2 YFSETQ. Trimming shortened V by 4 bases and J by 7 bases, and 21 bases separated the two germline ends. CDR3 bases: TGCGCCAGCAGCGAACAGGTTACGACAAAACGGAATGAGCAGTTCTTC. Its protein is CASSEQVTTKRNEQFF.

This clonotype was found a few times. A clone one base away is much larger, so this may be a read error. The chain combines TRBV3-1 with TRBJ2-5; 9 bases map to TRBD2. There are 16 residues in the CDR3. Germline values: CDR1 LGHDT, CDR2 YNNKEL (reference sequence). V trimming: 4 bases; J trimming: 5 bases; junction bases outside the gene matches: 11. Here the CDR3 reads CASSPHSRGGLETQYF. DNA of the CDR3: TGTGCCAGCAGCCCCCACTCGCGGGGGGGCCTTGAGACCCAGTACTTC.